These 17 T cell receptor beta chains share one sample of origin, sequenced in a study of blood T cells in healthy people across ages. Combining a sample-barcoded 5' primer with a J-beta primer mix, a second PCR ran for about 7 to 12 cycles. TCRdb redid the calling of the 5' RACE reads with MiXCR, one entry per CDR3 protein. This table holds about a million distinct CDR3 sequences, about 51% found once. The sequencing input was blood. The receptors come from a woman aged 55-75 years in good health.

This sequence joins TRBV7-8 and TRBJ2-3; 7 bases align to TRBD1. CDR1 is SGHVS and CDR2 is FQNEAQ in the germline V gene. The junction had 3 bases not matched to a gene; V was cut back by 11 bases and J by 1 base. This CDR3 comprises 12 residues. The CDR3 here is CAGGQRTDTQYF. The CDR3 DNA sequence: TGTGCCGGGGGACAGCGCACAGATACGCAGTATTTT.

This chain joins TRBV5-1 and TRBJ2-5; 7 bases are a match to TRBD1. There are 16 residues in the CDR3. Germline loops: CDR1 SGHRS, CDR2 YFSETQ. The junction had 9 bases not matched to a gene; V was cut back by 4 bases and J by 0 bases. This chain's CDR3 is CASSPPLGTDQETQYF. The CDR3 coding sequence is TGCGCCAGCAGCCCCCCTCTCGGGACAGACCAAGAGACCCAGTACTTC.

V gene TRBV6-5 combines with J gene TRBJ2-1; D ambiguous. Per germline, CDR1 MNHEY and CDR2 SVGAGI. The CDR3 runs to 15 residues. Trimming removed 6 bases from V and 2 bases from J, with 14 bases in between. CDR3 sequence (DNA): TGTGCCAGCAGACCAGACATTCTCCCCTACAATGAGCAGTTCTTC. It translates to CASRPDILPYNEQFF.

The chain is built from TRBV29-1 and TRBJ2-7; 9 nucleotides match TRBD2. From germline, CDR1 is SQVTM and CDR2 ANQGSEA. The CDR3 is 15 amino acids. The trim removed 3 bases at V and 1 base at J, leaving 7 bases unmatched. The CDR3 loop is CSVDAQTSGSYEQYF. CDR3 coding DNA: TGCAGCGTTGACGCACAGACTAGCGGTTCCTACGAGCAGTACTTC.

The chain is built from TRBV7-9 and TRBJ2-3; TRBD1 matches at 7 bases. The length of the CDR3 is 16 residues. Trimming at V came to 2 bases and at J to 0 bases, leaving 5 bases not matched to a gene. Germline V gene data show CDR1 as SEHNR and CDR2 as FQNEAQ (reference sequence). The CDR3 reads CASSLYKGASTDTQYF. CDR3 coding DNA: TGTGCCAGCAGCTTATACAAGGGGGCTAGCACAGATACGCAGTATTTT. The variable domain in full, with the rest retrieved from reference TRBV7-9 and TRBJ2-3, is DTGVSQNPRHKITKRGQNVTFRCDPISEHNRLYWYRQTLGQGPEFLTYFQNEAQLEKSRLLSDRFSAERPKGSFSTLEIQRTEQGDSAMYLCASSLYKGASTDTQYFGPGTRLTVL.

This clonotype was detected a few times. V and J are TRBV15 and TRBJ1-5; TRBD1 might be the D (5 bases). This CDR3 has 15 residues. The germline CDR1 and CDR2 sequences are LNHNV and YYDKDF (reference sequence). Trimming took 2 bases from V and 3 from J, leaving 11 bases between them. The CDR3 bases are TGTGCCACCAGCAGACCCACAGGATACAATCAGCCCCAGCATTTT. Translated: CATSRPTGYNQPQHF.

This clonotype appeared a few times. The gene calls are TRBV9 and TRBJ2-5; 8 nucleotides agree with TRBD1. V trimming: 3 bases; J trimming: 10 bases; junction bases outside the gene matches: 5. Germline CDR1 reads SGDLS; CDR2 reads YYNGEE. The CDR3 contains 12 residues. The CDR3 nucleotides are TGTGCCAGCAGCGCCTACAGGGGGGACCAGTACTTC. Its translation: CASSAYRGDQYF.

This clonotype was seen more than once but under ten times. The chain links TRBV28 to TRBJ1-2; D might be TRBD1 (5 bases). The germline V gene has CDR1 MDHEN and CDR2 SYDVKM. The V gene lost 8 bases and the J gene lost 7 bases, with 20 bases spanning the gap. This CDR3 comprises 14 residues. CDR3 sequence (DNA): TGTGCCAGCGTTGAAGGGGTTGGCACCCCTGGCTACACCTTC. It specifies CASVEGVGTPGYTF.

The chain uses TRBV27 and TRBJ2-1, with 12 bases matching TRBD2. CDR1 MNHEY and CDR2 SMNVEV come from the germline V gene (reference sequence). Trimming at V came to 4 bases and at J to 4 bases, leaving 11 bases not matched to a gene. This CDR3 comprises 18 residues. CDR3 coding DNA: TGTGCCAGCAGTTCAGCTACTAGCGGGAGGACATCTTACAATGAGCAGTTCTTC. Translating it yields CASSSATSGRTSYNEQFF.

The sample holds a few counts of this clonotype. This sequence joins TRBV5-1 and TRBJ2-7; 8 bases fit TRBD1. The V segment lost 4 bases and the J segment 3 bases; nucleotides outside the gene matches: 9. This CDR3 is built from 15 residues. Germline assignment: CDR1 SGHRS and CDR2 YFSETQ. The CDR3 region is CASSNNAGQVYEQYF. The CDR3 nucleotides read TGCGCCAGCAGCAATAACGCGGGACAGGTCTACGAGCAGTACTTC. Based on the CDR3 plus reference TRBV5-1 and TRBJ2-7, the full variable domain is KAGVTQTPRYLIKTRGQQVTLSCSPISGHRSVSWYQQTPGQGLQFLFEYFSETQRNKGNFPGRFSGRQFSNSRSEMNVSTLELGDSALYLCASSNNAGQVYEQYFGPGTRLTVT.

J is TRBJ1-4 and V is TRBV20-1; TRBD1 matches at 7 bases. Germline trimming cut 6 bases from V and 4 bases from J; bases unmatched to any gene: 5. This CDR3 contains 13 residues. Germline lookup yields CDR1 DFQATT and CDR2 SNEGSKA (reference sequence). In nucleotides, the CDR3 is TGCAGTGCCGAAGGGGGCTTTAATGAAAAACTGTTTTTT. Its protein product is CSAEGGFNEKLFF.

CDR3 DNA: TGTGCCAGGACTTACTACTGGTCAGACCAGTACTTC. Amino acid sequence: CARTYYWSDQYF. The chain combines TRBV27 with TRBJ2-5; D call uncertain. CDR1 is MNHEY, CDR2 SMNVEV, per germline (reference sequence). Between the trimmed V and J ends, which lost 9 bases and 10 bases, there was a span of 18 bases. This CDR3 is 12 amino acids long.

J is TRBJ2-7 and V is TRBV12-5, with D perhaps matching TRBD1 (6 bases). The J call may not be correct, given that the DNA end is closer to TRBJ2-5. Germline V lookup: CDR1 LGHNT, CDR2 FRNRAP. CDR3 length: 15 amino acids. Here the CDR3 DNA reads TGTGCTAGTGGTTCGGGGACAAGATTAGAAGAGACCCAGTACTTC. It translates to CASGSGTRLEETQYF.

This chain uses TRBV20-1 with TRBJ1-5; D is unclear. Germline-derived CDR1 and CDR2 are DFQATT and SNEGSKA (reference sequence). The CDR3 loop spans 12 amino acids. V lost 1 base to trimming and J lost 11 bases, with 12 bases between them. DNA of the CDR3: TGCAGTGCTAGAGTAGGGAGCGGCACCCAGCATTTT. Protein: CSARVGSGTQHF.

This clonotype was seen a handful of times. The rearrangement joins TRBV29-1 to TRBJ2-1; possible D gene TRBD1, 5 bases. Germline loops: CDR1 SQVTM, CDR2 ANQGSEA. The CDR3 runs to 13 residues. CDR3 residues: CSVGRSSYNEQFF. The CDR3 region has the DNA TGCAGTGTGGGGCGTAGCTCCTACAATGAGCAGTTCTTC.

This clonotype has just one count. This chain uses TRBV12-3 or TRBV12-4 with TRBJ1-5; D unclear. CDR3 length: 15 residues. Trimming shortened V by 6 bases and J by 4 bases, and 16 bases separated the two germline ends. The CDR3 loop reads CASSLWEGKNQPQHF. The CDR3 DNA sequence: TGTGCCAGCAGCCTCTGGGAGGGAAAAAATCAGCCCCAGCATTTT.

The rearrangement joins TRBV4-2 to TRBJ2-1; D possibly uses TRBD1 or TRBD2 (6 bases each). Germline CDR1 is LGHNA and CDR2 is YNFKEQ. The length of the CDR3 is 16 residues. Trimming took off 1 base at V and 2 bases at J, with 12 bases between the two ends. The CDR3 is CASSQVGGSTYNEQFF. In DNA form, the CDR3 reads TGTGCCAGCAGCCAAGTAGGGGGGAGCACCTACAATGAGCAGTTCTTC.